The entry below describes one TCR beta chain. The source of the sample is a study of T cell changes during pregnancy in multiple sclerosis. CDR3 length: 16 amino acids. Germline V lookup: CDR1 SGHAT, CDR2 FQNNGV. V lost 1 base to trimming and J lost 4 bases; unmatched junction nucleotides: 8. Some clones are missing from TCRdb's copy, which holds only in-frame ones; the method was immunoSEQ multiplex PCR. The sample has roughly 69,000 clones; about 90% are singletons. Sequencing was performed on peripheral blood, taken after pregnancy. The chain is built from TRBV11-2 and TRBJ2-5, with 8 bases fitting TRBD2. The TCR was taken from a female donor with multiple sclerosis, enrolled in a pregnancy study. This CDR3 reads CASSLAGGELGETQYF. The CDR3 DNA sequence: TGTGCCAGCAGCTTAGCCGGGGGGGAGCTAGGAGAGACCCAGTACTTC.